This T cell receptor (beta chain) is drawn from a study of CD8 T cells in ankylosing spondylitis. Study results and limitations: Disease-linked clones proved CD8+ and comparatively uncommon in peripheral blood. Researchers reportedly found disease-linked clones significantly enriched in matched ankylosing spondylitis synovial fluid. Typical of ankylosing spondylitis blood, it appeared, was a TCR beta motif of fewer than ten highly homologous variants.

Quantitative 5'-RACE with molecular barcodes produced the TCR beta libraries. TCRdb re-derived calls from the 5' RACE reads in MiXCR, one entry per CDR3 protein. The repertoire holds 200,000 to 250,000 distinct CDR3 sequences, with 8% to 11% as singletons. This clonotype was seen at least ten times. The antigen remains unidentified. V shed 1 base, J shed 5 bases, and the junction held 10 bases outside the gene matches. The CDR3 extends over 15 amino acids. Germline-derived CDR1 and CDR2 are DFQATT and SNEGSKA (reference sequence). Input material: blood, either unsorted or a sorted T cell fraction (not recorded which). The source of this sequence is a male donor with ankylosing spondylitis or in good health (not recorded which). J is TRBJ1-2 and V is TRBV20-1; 7 bases match TRBD1. DNA for the CDR3: TGCAGTGCTAGAGCCACACCGGGACAGAGTTATGGCTACACCTTC. It translates to CSARATPGQSYGYTF.